A single sample is the source of the 2 T cell receptor beta chains below, sequenced in a study of blood T cell repertoires in COVID-19. The repertoire was sequenced with immunoSEQ multiplex PCR; TCRdb's copy has only in-frame clones and lacks some. The sample holds 250,000 or so clones, roughly 80% seen once. Sequencing input: peripheral blood. These receptors were collected from a man at least 80 years old with acute or convalescent COVID-19.

Only one count was recorded for this clone. CDR3 sequence reads: CASSTTGWAFF. CDR3 sequence (DNA): TGTGCCAGTAGTACAACAGGGTGGGCTTTCTTT. J is TRBJ1-1 and V is TRBV2, with D possibly matching TRBD1 (6 bases). Per germline, CDR1 SNHLY and CDR2 FYNNEI. This CDR3 spans 11 amino acids. V was clipped by 9 bases and J by 11 bases, with 16 bases between them.

The chain recombines TRBV4-2 with TRBJ1-4; 7 nucleotides agree with TRBD1. With V trimmed by 4 bases and J by 12 bases, 11 bases remained unmatched. Germline V gene data show CDR1 as LGHNA and CDR2 as YNFKEQ. The CDR3 has 14 residues. CDR3 protein: CASSPRQGVGELFF. The CDR3, as DNA: TGTGCCAGCAGCCCGCGACAGGGTGTGGGAGAACTGTTTTTT.